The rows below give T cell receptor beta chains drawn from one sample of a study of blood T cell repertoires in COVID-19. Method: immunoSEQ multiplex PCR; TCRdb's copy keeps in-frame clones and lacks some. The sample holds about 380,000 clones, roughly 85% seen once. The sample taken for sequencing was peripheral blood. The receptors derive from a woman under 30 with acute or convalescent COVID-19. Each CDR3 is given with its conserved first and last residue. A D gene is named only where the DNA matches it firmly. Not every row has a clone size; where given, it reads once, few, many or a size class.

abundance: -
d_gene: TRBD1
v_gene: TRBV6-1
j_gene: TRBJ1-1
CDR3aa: CASSEGQGVYLTEAFF
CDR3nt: TGTGCCAGCAGTGAAGGACAGGGGGTTTACCTCACTGAAGCTTTCTTT

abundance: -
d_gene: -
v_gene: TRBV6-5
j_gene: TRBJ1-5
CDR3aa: CASSYRTEGQPQHF
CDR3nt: TGTGCCAGCAGTTACCGCACTGAGGGTCAGCCCCAGCATTTT

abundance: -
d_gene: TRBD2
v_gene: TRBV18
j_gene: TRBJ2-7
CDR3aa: CASSPTSSGGAYEQYF
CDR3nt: TGTGCCAGCTCACCGACCTCTAGCGGGGGGGCATACGAGCAGTACTTC

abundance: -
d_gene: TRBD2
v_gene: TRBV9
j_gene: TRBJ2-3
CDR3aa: CASSDSGGSTDTQYF
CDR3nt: TGTGCCAGCAGCGATAGCGGGGGAAGCACAGATACGCAGTATTTT

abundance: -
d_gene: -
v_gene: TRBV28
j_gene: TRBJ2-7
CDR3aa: CASSLPQSSYEQYF
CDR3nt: TGTGCCAGCAGTTTACCACAAAGCTCCTACGAGCAGTACTTC

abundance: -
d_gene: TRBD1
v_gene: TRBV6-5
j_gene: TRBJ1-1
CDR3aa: CASSFRQGYEAFF
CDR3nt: TGTGCCAGCAGTTTCCGACAGGGCTATGAAGCTTTCTTT

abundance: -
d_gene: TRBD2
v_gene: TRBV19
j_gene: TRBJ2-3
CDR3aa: CASSAGGPGDTQYF
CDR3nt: TGTGCCAGTAGTGCGGGGGGGCCTGGAGATACGCAGTATTTT

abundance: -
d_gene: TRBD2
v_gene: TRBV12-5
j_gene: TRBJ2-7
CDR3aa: CASGLLGRTATPGYEQYF
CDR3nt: TGTGCTAGTGGTTTACTCGGGAGGACGGCTACCCCAGGGTACGAGCAGTACTTC

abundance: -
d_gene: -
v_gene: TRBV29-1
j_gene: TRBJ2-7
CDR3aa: CSSMDRSASSYEQYF
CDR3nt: TGCAGCTCCATGGACAGATCTGCAAGCTCCTACGAGCAGTACTTC

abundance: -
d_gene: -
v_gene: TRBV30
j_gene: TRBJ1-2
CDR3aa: CAWSLVGYTF
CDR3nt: TGTGCCTGGAGTTTAGTCGGCTACACCTTC

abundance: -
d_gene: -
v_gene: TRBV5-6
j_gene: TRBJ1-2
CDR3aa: CASSWGRDDGYTF
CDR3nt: TGTGCCAGCAGCTGGGGGAGGGACGATGGCTACACCTTC

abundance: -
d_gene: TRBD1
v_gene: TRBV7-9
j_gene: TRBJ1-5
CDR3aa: CASSGTGDQPQHF
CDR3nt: TGTGCCAGCAGTGGGACAGGGGATCAGCCCCAGCATTTT

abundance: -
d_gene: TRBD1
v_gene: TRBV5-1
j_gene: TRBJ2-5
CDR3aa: CASSAGTAEETQYF
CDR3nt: TGCGCCAGCAGCGCTGGGACAGCGGAAGAGACCCAGTACTTC

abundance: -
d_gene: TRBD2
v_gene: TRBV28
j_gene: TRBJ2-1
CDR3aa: CASGLADYNEQFF
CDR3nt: TGTGCCAGCGGACTAGCGGACTACAATGAGCAGTTCTTC

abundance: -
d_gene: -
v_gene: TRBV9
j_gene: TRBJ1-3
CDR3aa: CASSVVGQGINTIYF
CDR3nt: TGTGCCAGCAGCGTAGTTGGGCAGGGAATAAACACCATATATTTT

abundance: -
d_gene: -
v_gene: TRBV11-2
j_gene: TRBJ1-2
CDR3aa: CASSLSGPLLAYGYTF
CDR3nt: TGTGCCAGCAGCTTAAGCGGGCCCTTACTTGCCTATGGCTACACCTTC

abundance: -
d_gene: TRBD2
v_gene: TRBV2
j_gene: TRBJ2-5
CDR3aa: CASSKLAGETGTQYF
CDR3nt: TGTGCCAGCAGTAAACTAGCGGGAGAAACGGGGACCCAGTACTTC

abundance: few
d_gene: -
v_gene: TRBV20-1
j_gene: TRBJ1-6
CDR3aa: CSASHGGEAENSPLHF
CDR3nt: TGCAGTGCTAGTCATGGAGGTGAAGCGGAGAATTCACCCCTCCACTTT

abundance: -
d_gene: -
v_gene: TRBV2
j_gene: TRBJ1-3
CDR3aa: CASSVGSSGNTIYF
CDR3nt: TGTGCCAGCAGTGTGGGGAGCTCTGGAAACACCATATATTTT

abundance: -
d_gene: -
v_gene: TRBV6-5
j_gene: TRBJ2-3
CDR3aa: CASSPTRSRDTQYF
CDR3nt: TGTGCCAGCAGTCCTACTCGGTCGAGAGATACGCAGTATTTT

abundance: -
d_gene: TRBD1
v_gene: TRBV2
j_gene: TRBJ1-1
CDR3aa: CASSGTGGSVTEAFF
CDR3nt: TGTGCCAGCAGCGGGACAGGGGGCTCGGTCACTGAAGCTTTCTTT

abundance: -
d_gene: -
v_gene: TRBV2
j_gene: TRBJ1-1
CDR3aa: CASSTNDLNTEAFF
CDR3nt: TGTGCCAGCAGTACTAATGACCTGAACACTGAAGCTTTCTTT

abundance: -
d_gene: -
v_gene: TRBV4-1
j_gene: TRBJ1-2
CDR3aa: CASSQGGWLVNHGYTF
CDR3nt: TGCGCCAGCAGCCAAGGCGGTTGGTTGGTTAATCATGGCTACACCTTC

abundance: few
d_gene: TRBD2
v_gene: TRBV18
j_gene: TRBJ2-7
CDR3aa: CASSPTSGASYEQYF
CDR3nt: TGTGCCAGCTCACCGACTAGCGGGGCCTCCTACGAGCAGTACTTC

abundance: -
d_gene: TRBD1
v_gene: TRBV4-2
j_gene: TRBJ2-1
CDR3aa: CASSQGDSEQFF
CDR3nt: TGTGCCAGCAGCCAGGGGGACAGTGAGCAGTTCTTC

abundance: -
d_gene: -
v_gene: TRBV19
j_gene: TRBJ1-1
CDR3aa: CASIPSITGGLDTEAFF
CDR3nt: TGTGCCAGTATCCCATCCATCACGGGGGGCCTTGACACTGAAGCTTTCTTT

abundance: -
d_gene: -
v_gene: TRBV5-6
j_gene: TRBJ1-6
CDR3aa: CASSLGVAGSHSPLHF
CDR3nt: TGTGCCAGCAGCTTGGGAGTTGCGGGCAGCCATTCACCCCTCCACTTT

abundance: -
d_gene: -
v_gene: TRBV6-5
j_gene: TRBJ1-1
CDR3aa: CASSYSTGNTEAFF
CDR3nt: TGTGCCAGCAGTTACTCAACCGGGAACACTGAAGCTTTCTTT

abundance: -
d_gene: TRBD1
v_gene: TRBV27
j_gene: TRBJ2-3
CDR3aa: CASSRPRDRSTDTQYF
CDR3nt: TGTGCCAGCAGTCGACCGCGGGACAGGAGCACAGATACGCAGTATTTT

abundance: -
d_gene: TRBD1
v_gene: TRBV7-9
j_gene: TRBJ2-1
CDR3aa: CASRNPYRGYEQFF
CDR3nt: TGTGCCAGCAGAAACCCCTACAGGGGGTATGAGCAGTTCTTC

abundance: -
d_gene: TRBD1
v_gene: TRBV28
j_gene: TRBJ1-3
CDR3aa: CASSSSRTGGGNTIYF
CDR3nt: TGTGCCAGCAGTTCCTCTCGGACAGGGGGCGGAAACACCATATATTTT

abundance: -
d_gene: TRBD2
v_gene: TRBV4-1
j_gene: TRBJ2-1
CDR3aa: CASSQDGLAGALLFF
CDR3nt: TGCGCCAGCAGCCAAGATGGACTAGCGGGAGCTTTATTATTCTTC

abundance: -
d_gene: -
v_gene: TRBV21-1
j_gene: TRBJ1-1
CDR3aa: CASSKWHPNTEAFF
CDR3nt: TGTGCCAGCAGCAAATGGCACCCTAACACTGAAGCTTTCTTT

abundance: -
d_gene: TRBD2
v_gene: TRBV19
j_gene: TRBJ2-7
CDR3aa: CASSPSGGGYEQYF
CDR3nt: TGTGCCAGTAGCCCGTCGGGGGGAGGCTACGAGCAGTACTTC

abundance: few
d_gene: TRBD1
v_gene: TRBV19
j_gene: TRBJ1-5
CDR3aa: CASSKDGTGSLRQHF
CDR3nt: TGTGCCAGTAGTAAGGACGGGACAGGTTCCCTGCGCCAGCATTTT